This record looks at one T cell receptor beta chain sequence and its context. Antigen: not known. The sample comes from a study of radiation and T cells in renal cell carcinoma. The CDR3 spans 15 residues. J lost 5 bases, V lost 0 bases, and 5 bases had no gene match. The germline CDR1 and CDR2 sequences are SGHDT and YYEEEE. Study conclusions and caveats: Top tumor clonotypes rose in blood 2 weeks post-radiation, then contracted. Without pretreatment biopsies, baseline tumor clonotype presence was undetermined.

Time point defined: blood 4 weeks post-SBRT, at nephrectomy. As for treatment: 15 Gy SBRT to primary tumor, nephrectomy 4 weeks later. Nephrectomy followed 15 Gy stereotactic body radiation by 4 weeks. Radiation-treated patients gave blood at baseline, week 2 and week 4. Repertoires were generated with immunoSEQ multiplex PCR, while TCRdb's copy carries only in-frame clones and drops some. The profile shows under 35,000 clones, around 85% of them singletons. The clonotype comes from a man in his fifties or sixties with renal cell carcinoma. J is TRBJ1-5 and V is TRBV5-6, with 7 nucleotides matching TRBD1. The sample in question was blood, obtained from a patient whose treatment included radiotherapy and nephrectomy. The CDR3 region is CASSLGQGRHQPQHF. The DNA of the CDR3 is TGTGCCAGCAGCTTGGGACAGGGAAGGCATCAGCCCCAGCATTTT.